These T cell receptor beta chains were read from a single sample in a study of PD-1 blockade in classical Hodgkin lymphoma. Produced via immunoSEQ multiplex PCR; TCRdb's table is partial and in-frame only. This table has fewer than 35,000 clones, more than 85% appearing once. Sequencing was performed on peripheral blood mononuclear cells (PBMCs). Every receptor here comes from a human donor with classical Hodgkin lymphoma. The CDR3 runs from the conserved cysteine through the conserved F or W. The order of the fields is V gene, J gene, CDR3 protein.

V gene: TRBV7-2
J gene: TRBJ2-7
CDR3 protein: CASSATGTGPFYEQYF

V gene: TRBV2
J gene: TRBJ2-7
CDR3 protein: CASSVDSGEQYF

V gene: TRBV7-9
J gene: TRBJ2-5
CDR3 protein: CASSPSEQTQYF

V gene: TRBV19
J gene: TRBJ1-3
CDR3 protein: CASSTRQGSGSGNTIYF

V gene: TRBV5-1
J gene: TRBJ1-1
CDR3 protein: CASSWGPGTTNTEAFF

V gene: TRBV2
J gene: TRBJ2-5
CDR3 protein: CASSNPGPQETQYF

V gene: TRBV5-1
J gene: TRBJ2-2
CDR3 protein: CASSLGAVNTGELFF

V gene: TRBV6-5
J gene: TRBJ1-2
CDR3 protein: CASRTSGGPRHGYTF

V gene: TRBV5-8
J gene: TRBJ1-1
CDR3 protein: CASSLEAGGPATDTEAFF

V gene: TRBV7-9
J gene: TRBJ2-1
CDR3 protein: CASSKGLAVNEQFF

V gene: TRBV29-1
J gene: TRBJ2-5
CDR3 protein: CSVGDPTSGEQETQYF

V gene: TRBV4-3
J gene: TRBJ1-5
CDR3 protein: CASSQTGENQPQHF

V gene: TRBV28
J gene: TRBJ1-2
CDR3 protein: CATSSGTGEGLIYGYTF

V gene: TRBV19
J gene: TRBJ2-7
CDR3 protein: CASSPRDYPYEQYF

V gene: TRBV19
J gene: TRBJ1-5
CDR3 protein: CASSIVGWRTWQDLNQPQHF

V gene: TRBV28
J gene: TRBJ1-2
CDR3 protein: CASRQGHGYTF

V gene: TRBV5-1
J gene: TRBJ1-2
CDR3 protein: CASSPDWNNYGYTF

V gene: TRBV4-1
J gene: TRBJ2-7
CDR3 protein: CASSQDLYREYEQYF

V gene: TRBV7-2
J gene: TRBJ1-2
CDR3 protein: CASRFTGGDGYTF

V gene: TRBV4-3
J gene: TRBJ2-5
CDR3 protein: CASSQLGGETQYF

V gene: TRBV7-2
J gene: TRBJ2-2
CDR3 protein: CASSLEGAGRELFF

V gene: TRBV10-1
J gene: TRBJ2-7
CDR3 protein: CASSDPSSGSYEQYF

V gene: TRBV7-9
J gene: TRBJ2-7
CDR3 protein: CASSLASWVSDEQYF

V gene: TRBV6-5
J gene: TRBJ2-7
CDR3 protein: CASSYKGLTLYF

V gene: TRBV9
J gene: TRBJ2-2
CDR3 protein: CASSANRLAGDAGELFF

V gene: TRBV7-9
J gene: TRBJ2-7
CDR3 protein: CASSKGTGGYEQYF

V gene: TRBV9
J gene: TRBJ2-1
CDR3 protein: CASSVRQNNEQFF

V gene: TRBV5-1
J gene: TRBJ1-1
CDR3 protein: CASSLFSGNTEAFF

V gene: TRBV11-2
J gene: TRBJ2-7
CDR3 protein: CASSPRTSGTYEQYF

V gene: TRBV6-5
J gene: TRBJ2-3
CDR3 protein: CASSFRDTQYF

V gene: TRBV9
J gene: TRBJ1-2
CDR3 protein: CASSPLARDRPNNYGYTF

V gene: TRBV2
J gene: TRBJ2-1
CDR3 protein: CASIVSGSRHNEQFF

V gene: TRBV19
J gene: TRBJ2-4
CDR3 protein: CASNQRLAENIQYF

V gene: TRBV5-1
J gene: TRBJ2-2
CDR3 protein: CASSFHRIYTGELFF

V gene: TRBV7-3
J gene: TRBJ2-7
CDR3 protein: CASSLEGKAGGGHEQYF

V gene: TRBV5-4
J gene: TRBJ2-5
CDR3 protein: CASSLGWTFQETQYF

V gene: TRBV28
J gene: TRBJ2-4
CDR3 protein: CATSWNELAKNIQYF

V gene: TRBV6-6
J gene: TRBJ2-1
CDR3 protein: CASSPTSGRYNEQFF

V gene: TRBV4-2
J gene: TRBJ1-5
CDR3 protein: CASSQEGAEGNQPQHF